A selection of T cell receptor beta chains follows, all from one sample in a study of regulatory dendritic cells for organ transplantation. Measured with immunoSEQ multiplex PCR; TCRdb has only the in-frame clones, and not every one. This sample carries some 5,700 clones, roughly 61% of them seen once, and the ten largest clones take around 10%. Sequenced material: memory CD8+ T cells from blood. The receptors here all came from a human donor in good health. Both conserved end residues are trimmed from each CDR3. Fields, in order: V gene, J gene, CDR3 protein.

TRBV4-2	TRBJ1-1	ASSQEADNTEAF
TRBV11-1	TRBJ2-2	ASSPGLAANTGELF
TRBV7-9	TRBJ2-7	ASSFRDYSYEQY
TRBV4-2	TRBJ2-3	ASSQDARGGDTQY
TRBV13	TRBJ2-1	ASSFGQGYNEQF
TRBV7-9	TRBJ1-2	ASSFRDPTLNGYT
TRBV5-1	TRBJ2-2	ASSLEMDRVDTGELF
TRBV4-3	TRBJ2-7	ASSQDTTGAYEQY
TRBV6-6	TRBJ2-7	ASSYLKGHSSYEQY
TRBV5-5	TRBJ2-1	ASSFGGRTGSEQF
TRBV6-1	TRBJ2-3	ASSVLAGAKADTQY
TRBV7-8	TRBJ2-3	ASSPTDTQY